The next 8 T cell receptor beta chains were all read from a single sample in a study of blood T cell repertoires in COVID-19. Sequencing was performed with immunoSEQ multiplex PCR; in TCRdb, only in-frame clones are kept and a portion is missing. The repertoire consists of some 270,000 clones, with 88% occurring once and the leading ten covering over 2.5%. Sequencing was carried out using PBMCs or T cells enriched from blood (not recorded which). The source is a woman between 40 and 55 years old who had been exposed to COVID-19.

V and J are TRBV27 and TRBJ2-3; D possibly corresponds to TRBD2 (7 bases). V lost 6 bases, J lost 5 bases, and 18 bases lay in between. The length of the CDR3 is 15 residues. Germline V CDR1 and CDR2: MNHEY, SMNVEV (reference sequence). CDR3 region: CASSLWGGRGDTQYF. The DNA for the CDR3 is TGTGCCAGCAGCTTGTGGGGGGGCCGTGGAGATACGCAGTATTTT.

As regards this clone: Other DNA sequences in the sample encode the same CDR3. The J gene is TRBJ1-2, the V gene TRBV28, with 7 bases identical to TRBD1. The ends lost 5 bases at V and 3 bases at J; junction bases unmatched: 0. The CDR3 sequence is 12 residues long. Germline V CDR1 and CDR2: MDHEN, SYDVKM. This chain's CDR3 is CASSDRDYGYTF. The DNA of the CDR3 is TGTGCCAGCAGTGACAGGGACTATGGCTACACCTTC.

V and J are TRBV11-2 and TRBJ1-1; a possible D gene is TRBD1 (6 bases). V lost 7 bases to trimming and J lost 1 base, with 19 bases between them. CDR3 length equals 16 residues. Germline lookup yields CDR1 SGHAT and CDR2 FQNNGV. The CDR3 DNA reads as TGTGCCAGCACCTCCCTTCCCCGGGACACGAACACTGAAGCTTTCTTT. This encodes CASTSLPRDTNTEAFF.

The CDR3 loop is CASSLSGVGNTGELFF. The CDR3 bases are TGTGCCAGCAGCTTAAGCGGGGTCGGGAACACCGGGGAGCTGTTTTTT. The V call is TRBV7-2, the J call TRBJ2-2; TRBD2 matches at 7 bases. This CDR3 spans 16 amino acids. V was clipped by 2 bases and J by 1 base; unmatched bases: 4. Per germline, CDR1 SGHTA and CDR2 FQGNSA.

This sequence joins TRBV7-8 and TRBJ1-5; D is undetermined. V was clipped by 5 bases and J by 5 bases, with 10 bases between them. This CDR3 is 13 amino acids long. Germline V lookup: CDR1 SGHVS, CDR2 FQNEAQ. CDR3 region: CASSPPGDQPQHF. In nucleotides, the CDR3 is TGTGCCAGCAGCCCCCCCGGTGATCAGCCCCAGCATTTT.

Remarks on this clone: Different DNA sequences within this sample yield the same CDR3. The CDR3 DNA reads TGTGCCAGTAGTATATCGGGGACAGGGAATGAAAAACTGTTTTTT. Amino acids: CASSISGTGNEKLFF. This sequence joins TRBV19 and TRBJ1-4; 9 positions agree with TRBD1. The CDR3 is 15 residues long. Germline assignment: CDR1 LNHDA and CDR2 SQIVND (reference sequence). Trimming removed 2 bases from V and 5 bases from J; junction bases left unmatched: 3.

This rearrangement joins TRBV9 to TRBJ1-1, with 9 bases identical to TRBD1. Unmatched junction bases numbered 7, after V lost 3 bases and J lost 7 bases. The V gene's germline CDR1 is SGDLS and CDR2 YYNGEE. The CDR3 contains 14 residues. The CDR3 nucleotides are TGTGCCAGCAGCGCCCGACAGGGGGACGATGAAGCTTTCTTT. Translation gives CASSARQGDDEAFF.

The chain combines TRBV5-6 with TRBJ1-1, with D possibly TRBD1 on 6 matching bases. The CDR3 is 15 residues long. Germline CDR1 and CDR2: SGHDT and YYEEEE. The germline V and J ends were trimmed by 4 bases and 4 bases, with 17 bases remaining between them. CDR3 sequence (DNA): TGTGCCAGCAGCCCAGTGGGGGGGGCCGGCACTGAAGCTTTCTTT. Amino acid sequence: CASSPVGGAGTEAFF.